These 15 T cell receptor beta chains share one sample of origin, sequenced in a study of patients and donors after allogeneic stem cell transplantation. From the RT-PCR reads, TCRdb called clonotypes with MiXCR, one entry per CDR3 protein. The sample consists of approximately 160,000 distinct CDR3 sequences, around 28% of them appearing once. Material for sequencing was blood, either unsorted or a sorted T cell fraction (not recorded which). The receptors stem from a human donor who was either an allogeneic HSCT recipient or a stem cell or donor lymphocyte infusion donor (not recorded which). It is not recorded whose cells these are; they may come from a transplant donor.

The V and J genes are TRBV12-3 or TRBV12-4 and TRBJ1-1; D is undetermined. CDR3 length: 14 amino acids. V lost 10 bases and J 0 bases, leaving 15 bases between the germline ends. The CDR3 sequence is CATSKVGMNTEAFF. CDR3 sequence (DNA): TGTGCCACCTCAAAGGTGGGGATGAACACTGAAGCTTTCTTT.

The table lists this clonotype with a few counts. The chain is built from TRBV29-1 and TRBJ2-2; 8 bases map to TRBD2. This CDR3 is 12 amino acids long. The germline V gene encodes CDR1 SQVTM and CDR2 ANQGSEA. The V and J ends lost 6 bases and 6 bases, in that order; junction bases with no gene match: 3. The chain's CDR3 is CSVPAGAGELFF. The CDR3 DNA is TGCAGCGTACCAGCGGGAGCCGGGGAGCTGTTTTTT.

The J gene is TRBJ2-1, the V gene TRBV25-1; 12 bases fit TRBD2. The CDR3 loop spans 17 amino acids. V trimming: 6 bases; J trimming: 6 bases; junction bases outside the gene matches: 12. Germline CDR1 is MGHDK and CDR2 is SYGVNS. For the CDR3, the DNA is TGTGCCAGCAGCGAACCTACTAGCGGGAGGTCGGGCAATGAGCAGTTCTTC. It yields the protein CASSEPTSGRSGNEQFF. The full variable domain, completed using reference TRBV25-1 and TRBJ2-1, is EADIYQTPRYLVIGTGKKITLECSQTMGHDKMYWYQQDPGMELHLIHYSYGVNSTEKGDLSSESTVSRIRTEHFPLTLESARPSHTSQYLCASSEPTSGRSGNEQFFGPGTRLTVL.

The gene calls are TRBV6-1 and TRBJ2-4; 12 positions agree with TRBD2. The CDR3 totals 18 residues. Germline V CDR1 and CDR2: MNHNS, SASEGT. Losses at the gene ends were 5 bases for V and 6 bases for J; bases not matched to a gene: 14. The CDR3 coding sequence is TGTGCCAGCAGTTACCCTACTAGCGGGAGGATACAAGGAAACATTCAGTACTTC. This encodes CASSYPTSGRIQGNIQYF.

The genes are TRBV5-1 and TRBJ2-3, with TRBD2 identical over 10 bases. Germline-derived CDR1 and CDR2 are SGHRS and YFSETQ. V trimming: 0 bases; J trimming: 2 bases; junction bases outside the gene matches: 9. The CDR3 length is 18 residues. The CDR3 DNA sequence: TGCGCCAGCAGCTTGGTTCTAGCGGGGGTCCCCTCCACAGATACGCAGTATTTT. Protein product: CASSLVLAGVPSTDTQYF.

This clonotype was observed many times. V gene TRBV18 combines with J gene TRBJ1-1, with TRBD1 matching 7 bases. The CDR3 runs 14 residues. V shed 5 bases, J shed 4 bases, and the junction held 7 bases outside the gene matches. CDR1 KGHSH and CDR2 LQKENI come from the germline V gene. In nucleotides, the CDR3 is TGTGCCAGCTCATCGACCGGACAGGCCACTGAAGCTTTCTTT. Its protein product is CASSSTGQATEAFF.

This chain joins TRBV20-1 and TRBJ1-3; TRBD1 might be the D (6 bases). Trimming left V 0 bases short and J 4 bases short, with 13 bases between. Germline CDR1 and CDR2: DFQATT and SNEGSKA (reference sequence). The CDR3 is 15 amino acids. The CDR3 region is CSARDRQVEGNTIYF. The CDR3 bases are TGCAGTGCTAGAGATCGACAGGTCGAAGGAAACACCATATATTTT.

The DNA of the CDR3 is TGTGCCAGCAGTGAATGGGAATCCCCCTTCCAAGAGACCCAGTACTTC. Amino acids: CASSEWESPFQETQYF. The genes are TRBV25-1 and TRBJ2-5; D gene ambiguous. Trimming pared 1 base from V and 1 base from J, leaving 13 bases between. The germline V gene encodes CDR1 MGHDK and CDR2 SYGVNS. The CDR3 sequence is 16 residues long.

The CDR3 here is CASSLRLAGGPITGELFF. The CDR3, as DNA: TGTGCCAGCAGCTTAAGACTAGCGGGAGGGCCGATCACCGGGGAGCTGTTTTTT. The chain couples TRBV7-3 to TRBJ2-2, with 14 bases that match TRBD2. Unmatched junction bases numbered 5, after V lost 1 base and J lost 4 bases. The CDR3 consists of 18 residues. The V gene's germline CDR1 is SGHTA and CDR2 FQGTGA. The entire variable domain, with the rest obtained from reference TRBV7-3 and TRBJ2-2, is as follows: GAGVSQTPSNKVTEKGKYVELRCDPISGHTALYWYRQSLGQGPEFLIYFQGTGAADDSGLPNDRFFAVRPEGSVSTLKIQRTERGDSAVYLCASSLRLAGGPITGELFFGEGSRLTVL.

The rearrangement uses TRBV12-3 or TRBV12-4 and TRBJ2-2, with a weak D call TRBD1 (5 bases). This CDR3 has 16 residues. Trimming stripped 3 bases from V and 2 bases from J, with 13 bases between. Here the CDR3 reads CASSFSTTANTGELFF. Here the CDR3 DNA reads TGTGCCAGCAGTTTCTCCACGACAGCTAACACCGGGGAGCTGTTTTTT.

This sequence joins TRBV7-3 and TRBJ1-1, with no clear D. Trimming removed 6 bases at V and 3 bases at J, with 23 bases between. This CDR3 has 17 residues. The germline V gene has CDR1 SGHTA and CDR2 FQGTGA. For the CDR3, the DNA is TGTGCCAGCAGTCCCCCGGCTAGAATCGGTTGGTACACTGAAGCTTTCTTT. Encoded protein: CASSPPARIGWYTEAFF.

This clonotype was picked up a small number of times. J is TRBJ2-1 and V is TRBV28, with D possibly being TRBD1 (5 bases). Germline CDR1 MDHEN, CDR2 SYDVKM. Trimming cost V 3 bases and J 8 bases, with 23 bases left between them. CDR3 length: 17 residues. Written as DNA, the CDR3 is TGTGCCAGCAGTTTGCGAAGGGGCCCGGACCTACTGGATGAGCAGTTCTTC. The encoded protein is CASSLRRGPDLLDEQFF.

The genes are TRBV28 and TRBJ2-1; TRBD2 might be the D (6 bases). From germline, CDR1 is MDHEN and CDR2 SYDVKM. The CDR3 sequence is 16 residues long. V was clipped by 2 bases and J by 9 bases, with 20 bases between them. For the CDR3, the DNA is TGTGCCAGCAGTTTAGGGTCGGGGACTCTTAAGGGTGAGCAGTTCTTC. This gives the protein CASSLGSGTLKGEQFF.

This clonotype was recorded once. The chain is built from TRBV5-5 and TRBJ2-7; D ambiguous. CDR1 is SGHKS and CDR2 is YYEKEE in the germline V gene (reference sequence). V was pared by 4 bases and J by 2 bases, with 16 bases between. The length of the CDR3 is 15 residues. CDR3 protein: CASSTGRGGAYEQYF. The CDR3 coding sequence is TGTGCCAGCAGCACCGGTCGCGGTGGGGCCTACGAGCAGTACTTC. The whole variable domain, remainder taken from reference TRBV5-5 and TRBJ2-7, is DAGVTQSPTHLIKTRGQQVTLRCSPISGHKSVSWYQQVLGQGPQFIFQYYEKEERGRGNFPDRFSARQFPNYSSELNVNALLLGDSALYLCASSTGRGGAYEQYFGPGTRLTVT.

V usage is TRBV20-1 and J usage is TRBJ1-4; D remains ambiguous. V was shortened by 6 bases and J by 0 bases, with 11 bases between the two germline ends. This CDR3 is built from 14 residues. Germline V gene data show CDR1 as DFQATT and CDR2 as SNEGSKA (reference sequence). The CDR3 bases are TGCAGTGCCCTTGTGGGGACAACTAATGAAAAACTGTTTTTT. The encoded protein is CSALVGTTNEKLFF.